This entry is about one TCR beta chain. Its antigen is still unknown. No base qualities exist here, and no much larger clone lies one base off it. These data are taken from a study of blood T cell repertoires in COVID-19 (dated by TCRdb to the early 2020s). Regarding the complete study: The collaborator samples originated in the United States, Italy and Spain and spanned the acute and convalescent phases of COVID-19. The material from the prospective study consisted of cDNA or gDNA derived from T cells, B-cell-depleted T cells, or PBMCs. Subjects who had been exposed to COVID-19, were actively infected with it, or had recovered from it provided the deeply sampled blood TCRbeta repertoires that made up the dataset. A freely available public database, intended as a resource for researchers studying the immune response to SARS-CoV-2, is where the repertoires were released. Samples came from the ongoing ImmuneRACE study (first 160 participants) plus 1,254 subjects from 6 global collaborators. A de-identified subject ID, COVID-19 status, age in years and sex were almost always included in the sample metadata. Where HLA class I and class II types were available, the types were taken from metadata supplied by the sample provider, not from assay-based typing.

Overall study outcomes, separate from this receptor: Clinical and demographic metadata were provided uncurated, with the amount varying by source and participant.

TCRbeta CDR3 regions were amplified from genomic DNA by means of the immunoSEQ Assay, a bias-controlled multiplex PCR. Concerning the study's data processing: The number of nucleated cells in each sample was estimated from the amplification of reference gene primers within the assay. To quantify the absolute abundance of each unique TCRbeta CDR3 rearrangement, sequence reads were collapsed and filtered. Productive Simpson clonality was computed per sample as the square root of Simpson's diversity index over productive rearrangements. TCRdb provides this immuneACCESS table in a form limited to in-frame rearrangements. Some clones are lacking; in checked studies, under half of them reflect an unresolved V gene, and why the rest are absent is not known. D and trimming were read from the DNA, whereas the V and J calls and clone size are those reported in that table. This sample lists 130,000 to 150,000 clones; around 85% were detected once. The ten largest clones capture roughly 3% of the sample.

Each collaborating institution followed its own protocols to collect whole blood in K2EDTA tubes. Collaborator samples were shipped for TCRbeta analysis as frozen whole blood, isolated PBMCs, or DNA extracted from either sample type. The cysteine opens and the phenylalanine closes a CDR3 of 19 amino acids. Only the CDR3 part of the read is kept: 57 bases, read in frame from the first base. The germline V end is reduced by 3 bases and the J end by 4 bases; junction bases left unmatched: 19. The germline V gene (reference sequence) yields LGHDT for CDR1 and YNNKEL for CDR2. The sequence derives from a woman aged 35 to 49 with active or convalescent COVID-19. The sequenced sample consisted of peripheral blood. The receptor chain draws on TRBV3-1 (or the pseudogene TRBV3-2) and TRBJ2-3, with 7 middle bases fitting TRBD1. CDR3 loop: CASSQIRGTLAKFADTQYF. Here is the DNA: TGTGCCAGCAGCCAGATCAGGGGGACACTCGCTAAATTCGCAGATACGCAGTATTTT.